This T cell receptor (beta chain) was sequenced in a study of T cell responses to AZD1222 COVID-19 vaccine. Data came from immunoSEQ multiplex PCR; TCRdb stores just in-frame clones and leaves some out. The table has nearly 110,000 clones, roughly 90% seen once. The sample here was peripheral blood, taken on day 0 of AZD1222 vaccination. The receptor comes from an adult in good health.

CDR3 DNA sequence: TGTGCCAGCAGCTTAGGTGTCGGACAGGTTTATGGCTACACCTTC. It is translated as CASSLGVGQVYGYTF. This chain joins TRBV7-2 and TRBJ1-2, with 7 nucleotides matching TRBD1. Trimming removed 1 base from V and 5 bases from J; junction bases left unmatched: 7. CDR1 is SGHTA, CDR2 FQGNSA, per germline. The CDR3 has 15 amino acids.